What follows are 9 T cell receptor beta chains derived from one specimen sequenced in a study of technical replicates of blood from a handful of donors. Profiling relied on immunoSEQ multiplex PCR, and the TCRdb table lists in-frame clones only, not all of them. The sample yields some 60,000 clones, more than 75% seen once. Source material: PBMCs. These receptors all come from a human donor in good health. Some clones in this sample may be carry-over from other donors' samples.

The chain recombines TRBV6-8 with TRBJ2-5, with D possibly being TRBD1 (5 bases). This CDR3 spans 15 amino acids. With 7 bases removed from V and 5 bases from J, the gap between germline ends came to 20 bases. Germline CDR1 is MNHGY and CDR2 is SAAAGT. DNA of the CDR3: TGTGCCAGCACCTCCCTCGTGGGGCCTAGGGAGACCCAGTACTTC. Translating it yields CASTSLVGPRETQYF.

This chain links TRBV2 with TRBJ1-5; 7 bases align to TRBD1. The junction had 5 bases not matched to a gene; V was cut back by 5 bases and J by 7 bases. Per germline, CDR1 SNHLY and CDR2 FYNNEI. The CDR3 is made up of 13 amino acids. CDR3 coding DNA: TGTGCCAGCAGTCCACAAGGGGGCCAGCCCCAGCATTTT. Translated, it gives CASSPQGGQPQHF.

V usage is TRBV27 and J usage is TRBJ2-1, with D possibly TRBD2 on 6 matching bases. The V gene lost 2 bases and the J gene lost 4 bases, with 12 bases spanning the gap. The CDR3 consists of 15 residues. Germline CDR1 reads MNHEY; CDR2 reads SMNVEV (reference sequence). CDR3 amino acids: CASSLTGTGYNEQFF. The DNA for the CDR3 is TGTGCCAGCAGTTTAACGGGGACTGGTTACAATGAGCAGTTCTTC.

The J gene is TRBJ2-7, the V gene TRBV29-1; no clear D gene. Germline lookup yields CDR1 SQVTM and CDR2 ANQGSEA. Trimming removed 5 bases from V and 0 bases from J, with 8 bases in between. The CDR3 has 12 residues. CDR3 in DNA: TGCAGCGTTTTCGAGAGCTCCTACGAGCAGTACTTC. Its protein product is CSVFESSYEQYF.

This clone was counted a single time. The V and J genes are TRBV7-6 and TRBJ2-3; 10 bases line up with TRBD2. Germline V gives CDR1 SGHVS, CDR2 FNYEAQ. CDR3 size: 14 residues. V shed 7 bases and J 6 bases; nucleotides not matched to a gene: 7. The CDR3 loop is CASTTGLAFDTQYF. The DNA for the CDR3 is TGTGCCAGCACCACGGGACTAGCGTTTGATACGCAGTATTTT.

The J gene is TRBJ1-6, the V gene TRBV27; 7 positions agree with TRBD1. Germline V gene sequence: CDR1 MNHEY, CDR2 SMNVEV (reference sequence). There are 14 residues in the CDR3. V trimming: 7 bases; J trimming: 6 bases; junction bases outside the gene matches: 6. CDR3 in amino acids: CASTDRVGNSPLHF. CDR3 nucleotide sequence: TGTGCCAGCACCGACAGGGTGGGTAATTCACCCCTCCACTTT.

The chain recombines TRBV7-9 with TRBJ1-1, with 10 bases that match TRBD1. From germline, CDR1 is SEHNR and CDR2 FQNEAQ (reference sequence). V gave up 5 bases and J gave up 4 bases; unmatched junction bases: 7. CDR3 size: 15 residues. This CDR3 is CASSLGTGVSTEAFF. The DNA for the CDR3 is TGTGCCAGCAGCCTTGGGACAGGGGTGAGCACTGAAGCTTTCTTT. Full variable domain (missing parts from reference TRBV7-9 and TRBJ1-1): DTGVSQNPRHKITKRGQNVTFRCDPISEHNRLYWYRQTLGQGPEFLTYFQNEAQLEKSRLLSDRFSAERPKGSFSTLEIQRTEQGDSAMYLCASSLGTGVSTEAFFGQGTRLTVV.

The chain carries TRBV4-2 and TRBJ2-1, with 8 nucleotides matching TRBD1. V dropped 3 bases and J dropped 8; count of bases not matched to a gene: 9. This CDR3 contains 15 residues. From germline, CDR1 is LGHNA and CDR2 YNFKEQ. The CDR3 spells CASSQRPTGADEQFF. CDR3 nucleotides: TGTGCCAGCAGCCAGAGGCCGACAGGGGCGGATGAGCAGTTCTTC.

CDR3 bases: TGTGCCAGCCGTCTCGACACCAGCAATCAGCCCCAGCATTTT. It codes for CASRLDTSNQPQHF. V usage is TRBV7-2 and J usage is TRBJ1-5; D not resolved. CDR1 is SGHTA and CDR2 is FQGNSA in the germline V gene. CDR3 size: 14 residues. V was trimmed by 8 bases and J by 1 base, leaving 12 bases between them.